One and the same sample provided the 2 T cell receptor beta chains below, sequenced in a study of cytomegalovirus exposure and HLA in healthy donors. A multiplex PCR was run with 60 Vbeta primers and 13 Jbeta primers. Clones were sequenced by immunoSEQ multiplex PCR, and TCRdb holds only the in-frame ones, with some missing. The table lists about 130,000 clones, about three quarters of them singletons, with less than 5% in the top ten. The sequenced material came from PBMCs. The receptor source for this set is a man under 40 in good health and CMV-seronegative.

DNA for the CDR3: TGTGCCAGCAGCCATATACAGGGGGCTGGGGCCAACGTCCTGACTTTC. This gives the protein CASSHIQGAGANVLTF. This sequence joins TRBV27 and TRBJ2-6, with TRBD1 identical over 8 bases. With 6 bases clipped from V and 2 bases from J, the junction kept 6 bases outside the gene matches. The germline V gene has CDR1 MNHEY and CDR2 SMNVEV (reference sequence). The CDR3 covers 16 residues.

The V call is TRBV7-3, the J call TRBJ1-2; D may be TRBD1 (5 bases). V was pared by 1 base and J by 2 bases, with 8 bases between. CDR3 length: 14 amino acids. Germline V gives CDR1 SGHTA, CDR2 FQGTGA. CDR3 in DNA: TGTGCCAGCAGCTTAAGGGGGGGAAACTATGGCTACACCTTC. It is translated as CASSLRGGNYGYTF.